Listed here are 21 T cell receptor beta chains from one sample, sequenced in a study of PD-L1 blockade in urothelial cancer. Generated by immunoSEQ multiplex PCR, the TCRdb table keeps only in-frame clones and is missing some. The table shows 70,000 to 75,000 clones, with around four fifths occurring only once. The material sequenced was PBMCs, taken around atezolizumab (anti-PD-L1) treatment. Receptors were obtained from a man between 70 and 80 years old with urothelial cancer.

The genes are TRBV5-4 and TRBJ2-1; 14 bases are a match to TRBD2. V was pared by 5 bases and J by 8 bases, with 9 bases of the junction left unmatched. CDR3 length: 16 amino acids. Germline CDR1 SGHNT, CDR2 YYREEE (reference sequence). The CDR3 reads CASRPGTSGRGDEQFF. The CDR3 bases are TGTGCCAGCAGACCCGGGACTAGCGGGAGAGGCGATGAGCAGTTCTTC. Supplemented by reference TRBV5-4 and TRBJ2-1, the full variable domain reads ETGVTQSPTHLIKTRGQQVTLRCSSQSGHNTVSWYQQALGQGPQFIFQYYREEENGRGNFPPRFSGLQFPNYSSELNVNALELDDSALYLCASRPGTSGRGDEQFFGPGTRLTVL.

The CDR3 region is CASSPYSGRDKTDTQYF. Written as DNA, the CDR3 is TGTGCCAGCTCACCTTATAGCGGGAGGGACAAAACAGATACGCAGTATTTT. V gene TRBV18 combines with J gene TRBJ2-3, with 11 bases lining up with TRBD2. The CDR3 consists of 17 residues. Germline values: CDR1 KGHSH, CDR2 LQKENI. The V gene end was trimmed by 3 bases and the J gene end by 3 bases; junction bases not matched to a gene: 8.

The chain combines TRBV7-3 with TRBJ2-1; TRBD2 agrees at 8 bases. This CDR3 is 17 amino acids long. The J segment lost 6 bases and the V segment lost 3 bases, leaving 13 bases of the junction unmatched. Germline lookup yields CDR1 SGHTA and CDR2 FQGTGA. CDR3 in DNA: TGTGCCAGCAGCTTGAATGCGGGAGGTGCCCCACCCAATGAGCAGTTCTTC. It is translated as CASSLNAGGAPPNEQFF.

The gene calls are TRBV27 and TRBJ1-2; the D gene is possibly TRBD1 (5 bases). The germline V gene encodes CDR1 MNHEY and CDR2 SMNVEV (reference sequence). This CDR3 has 12 residues. Trimming removed 5 bases from V and 8 bases from J, with 12 bases in between. As DNA, the CDR3 is TGTGCCAGCAGTGCCAGGGTTGGCGGCTACACCTTC. Translating gives CASSARVGGYTF.

V and J are TRBV5-1 and TRBJ2-3, with TRBD2 identical over 11 bases. CDR3 size: 16 residues. With V trimmed by 0 bases and J by 5 bases, 5 bases remained unmatched. Germline CDR1 and CDR2: SGHRS and YFSETQ. DNA of the CDR3: TGCGCCAGCAGCTTGGGGACTAGCGGGCTGTTAGATACGCAGTATTTT. Protein product: CASSLGTSGLLDTQYF.

The gene calls are TRBV5-1 and TRBJ2-3; a possible D gene is TRBD2 (5 bases). CDR3 length: 17 residues. Trimming shortened V by 4 bases and J by 3 bases, and 21 bases separated the two germline ends. From germline, CDR1 is SGHRS and CDR2 YFSETQ. This CDR3 is CASSPGRWERRTDTQYF. CDR3 coding DNA: TGCGCCAGCAGCCCGGGTAGGTGGGAGAGGAGGACAGATACGCAGTATTTT.

This chain links TRBV7-9 with TRBJ2-3; 9 bases agree with TRBD2. CDR1 is SEHNR, CDR2 FQNEAQ, per germline (reference sequence). CDR3 length: 15 amino acids. J gave up 2 bases and V 5 bases, and 5 bases lay outside the gene matches. The CDR3, as DNA: TGTGCCAGCAGCGTAACTAGCGGGTTCACAGATACGCAGTATTTT. Translating gives CASSVTSGFTDTQYF.

The chain links TRBV15 to TRBJ1-5; D uncertain. The CDR3 loop spans 15 amino acids. Germline CDR1 is LNHNV and CDR2 is YYDKDF (reference sequence). With 0 bases removed from V and 9 bases from J, the gap between germline ends came to 15 bases. The chain's CDR3 is CATSREEPGVGPQHF. The CDR3, as DNA: TGTGCCACCAGCAGAGAGGAGCCGGGAGTGGGGCCCCAGCATTTT.

The chain links TRBV7-9 to TRBJ1-1; maybe TRBD1 (6 bases). The CDR3 loop spans 13 amino acids. Trimming removed 5 bases at V and 6 bases at J, with 13 bases between. The germline V gene encodes CDR1 SEHNR and CDR2 FQNEAQ (reference sequence). CDR3 nucleotide sequence: TGTGCCAGCAGCCTACAGGGATACTCTGAAGCTTTCTTT. Amino acid sequence: CASSLQGYSEAFF.

This chain links TRBV5-6 with TRBJ1-4; 8 bases line up with TRBD1. The length of the CDR3 is 15 residues. CDR1 and CDR2 (germline): SGHDT, YYEEEE. V dropped 2 bases and J dropped 7; count of bases not matched to a gene: 7. CDR3 nucleotide sequence: TGTGCCAGCAGCTTTTTGGACAGGGCGAGTGAAAAACTGTTTTTT. Its protein is CASSFLDRASEKLFF.

V usage is TRBV5-4 and J usage is TRBJ2-5; 9 bases line up with TRBD2. CDR3 length equals 16 residues. Trimming cost V 4 bases and J 1 base; bases outside gene matches: 8. Germline V gene data show CDR1 as SGHNT and CDR2 as YYREEE (reference sequence). The CDR3 DNA reads TGTGCCAGCAGCACCCCCGGGCGGGAGGGCCAAGAGACCCAGTACTTC. Encoded protein: CASSTPGREGQETQYF. Full variable domain (remainder filled in from reference TRBV5-4 and TRBJ2-5): ETGVTQSPTHLIKTRGQQVTLRCSSQSGHNTVSWYQQALGQGPQFIFQYYREEENGRGNFPPRFSGLQFPNYSSELNVNALELDDSALYLCASSTPGREGQETQYFGPGTRLLVL.

V gene TRBV6-5 combines with J gene TRBJ2-2, with D possibly TRBD2 on 5 matching bases. The V gene's germline CDR1 is MNHEY and CDR2 SVGAGI. This CDR3 region has 15 residues. The germline V and J ends were trimmed by 6 bases and 7 bases, with 18 bases remaining between them. The CDR3: CASSPAPSYVGELFF. The DNA for the CDR3 is TGTGCCAGCAGCCCCGCCCCTAGCTATGTCGGGGAGCTGTTTTTT.

This clone appeared a few times. The chain employs TRBV9 and TRBJ2-7, with D tentatively TRBD2 (7 bases). The CDR3 contains 15 residues. The germline V gene encodes CDR1 SGDLS and CDR2 YYNGEE. With 2 bases removed from V and 0 bases from J, the gap between germline ends came to 12 bases. The CDR3 nucleotides are TGTGCCAGCAGCGTGAGGGGGGACTACTCCTACGAGCAGTACTTC. Protein product: CASSVRGDYSYEQYF.

The CDR3 region has the DNA TGTGCCAGCAGCTTAGGTAGCGGGAGTGCCGGGGAGCTGTTTTTT. Protein sequence: CASSLGSGSAGELFF. The chain recombines TRBV7-8 with TRBJ2-2, with 9 bases aligning to TRBD2. J was trimmed by 6 bases and V by 1 base; bases with no gene match: 3. Germline CDR1 reads SGHVS; CDR2 reads FQNEAQ. This CDR3 comprises 15 residues.

The genes are TRBV7-2 and TRBJ2-1, with 11 bases fitting TRBD2. Trimming took 6 bases from V and 5 from J; bases not matched to a gene: 6. Per germline, CDR1 SGHTA and CDR2 FQGNSA. The length of the CDR3 is 15 residues. CDR3 bases: TGTGCCAGCAGACAGACTAGCGGGGCGAACAATGAGCAGTTCTTC. Its translation is CASRQTSGANNEQFF.

CDR3 DNA: TGTGCCAGCAGCTTAGTAGCGGGAGTCTACGAGCAGTACTTC. Its protein is CASSLVAGVYEQYF. This chain links TRBV11-2 with TRBJ2-7, with 9 bases aligning to TRBD2. Unmatched junction bases numbered 1, after V lost 1 base and J lost 3 bases. The germline V gene has CDR1 SGHAT and CDR2 FQNNGV. The CDR3 sequence is 14 residues long.

The J gene is TRBJ1-1, the V gene TRBV7-3; D is unresolved. This CDR3 is built from 16 residues. Germline CDR1 and CDR2: SGHTA and FQGTGA. Deletions cut 0 bases from V and 4 bases from J, with 15 bases between. CDR3 nucleotides: TGTGCCAGCAGCTTAACTGGTCGGTCGCGAATCACTGAAGCTTTCTTT. This encodes CASSLTGRSRITEAFF.

The chain joins TRBV5-1 to TRBJ2-5; the D gene is possibly TRBD1 (5 bases). Germline assignment: CDR1 SGHRS and CDR2 YFSETQ. The CDR3 has 14 residues. The V end was cut by 4 bases, the J end by 5 bases, with 15 bases between. The CDR3 sequence is CASSPSQGRETQYF. CDR3 coding DNA: TGCGCCAGCAGCCCCAGTCAGGGTAGGGAGACCCAGTACTTC.

V and J are TRBV28 and TRBJ1-5; the match to TRBD1 covers 7 bases. Looked up from germline, CDR1 is MDHEN and CDR2 is SYDVKM. The CDR3 extends over 15 amino acids. Unmatched junction bases numbered 7, after V lost 5 bases and J lost 3 bases. In DNA form, the CDR3 reads TGTGCCAGCAGTCAACAGGGGACCACCAATCAGCCCCAGCATTTT. Amino acids: CASSQQGTTNQPQHF.

The chain combines TRBV27 with TRBJ2-1, with TRBD2 matching over 12 bases. Germline CDR1 and CDR2: MNHEY and SMNVEV (reference sequence). The CDR3 runs 21 residues. J gave up 1 base and V 5 bases, and 18 bases lay outside the gene matches. Written as DNA, the CDR3 is TGTGCCAGCAGTCTCCGGTTCCCGCTAGCGGGAGGGCCGGGGTCCTACAATGAGCAGTTCTTC. Its protein is CASSLRFPLAGGPGSYNEQFF.

The V and J genes are TRBV27 and TRBJ2-7, with D possibly being TRBD2 (6 bases). The V end was cut by 2 bases, the J end by 7 bases, with 9 bases between. This CDR3 region has 12 residues. Germline CDR1 and CDR2: MNHEY and SMNVEV (reference sequence). Here the CDR3 reads CASSLPAGEQYF. The CDR3 DNA reads TGTGCCAGCAGTTTACCCGCGGGAGAGCAGTACTTC.